The 27 T cell receptor beta chains presented below share a single source sample, sequenced in a study of cytomegalovirus exposure and HLA in healthy donors. Researchers ran the PCR with 60 Vbeta and 13 Jbeta primers. TCRdb's table, derived via immunoSEQ multiplex PCR, lists solely in-frame clones and lacks some. The repertoire shows over 100,000 clones; the top ten hold over 1.5%. The specimen sequenced was PBMCs. These TCRs come from a woman aged 40-49 years in good health and CMV-seropositive.

The chain joins TRBV5-4 to TRBJ2-2; 8 bases match TRBD1. This CDR3 region has 15 residues. In germline, CDR1 is SGHNT, CDR2 YYREEE (reference sequence). Losses at the gene ends were 4 bases for V and 4 bases for J; bases not matched to a gene: 6. The CDR3, as DNA: TGTGCCAGCAGCAACGGACAGGGAAGCACCGGGGAGCTGTTTTTT. The encoded protein is CASSNGQGSTGELFF.

This chain links TRBV6-5 with TRBJ2-1; tentatively, D is TRBD2 (5 bases). Germline V gene sequence: CDR1 MNHEY, CDR2 SVGAGI. The CDR3 runs 14 residues. V lost 1 base to trimming and J lost 5 bases, with 9 bases between them. For the CDR3, the DNA is TGTGCCAGCAGTTACTTGGCGGGCCACAATGAGCAGTTCTTC. Its protein product is CASSYLAGHNEQFF.

In DNA, the CDR3 is TGTGCCACCAGCAGAGAACCTGGCGGGGGCACAGATACGCAGTATTTT. This codes for CATSREPGGGTDTQYF. The rearrangement joins TRBV15 to TRBJ2-3, with a possible D match to TRBD2 (6 bases). The CDR3 covers 16 residues. Trimming shortened V by 0 bases and J by 1 base, and 11 bases separated the two germline ends. Germline CDR1 LNHNV, CDR2 YYDKDF (reference sequence).

CDR3 in amino acids: CAWSVAGGAVGNTIYF. In nucleotides, the CDR3 is TGTGCCTGGAGTGTGGCAGGGGGCGCGGTTGGAAACACCATATATTTT. The chain is built from TRBV30 and TRBJ1-3; TRBD1 matches at 8 bases. The V and J ends lost 0 bases and 3 bases, in that order; junction bases with no gene match: 7. Germline loops: CDR1 GTSNPN, CDR2 SVGIG (reference sequence). This CDR3 has 16 amino acids. The full variable domain, completed using reference TRBV30 and TRBJ1-3, is SQTIHQWPATLVQPVGSPLSLECTVEGTSNPNLYWYRQAAGRGLQLLFYSVGIGQISSEVPQNLSASRPQDRQFILSSKKLLLSDSGFYLCAWSVAGGAVGNTIYFGEGSWLTVV.

This rearrangement joins TRBV5-6 to TRBJ1-2, with 9 bases fitting TRBD1. CDR1 is SGHDT and CDR2 is YYEEEE in the germline V gene. This CDR3 contains 13 residues. Losses at the gene ends were 5 bases for V and 3 bases for J; bases not matched to a gene: 2. The CDR3: CASRGQGDYGYTF. The CDR3 DNA reads as TGTGCCAGCAGGGGACAGGGAGACTATGGCTACACCTTC.

This chain connects TRBV6-1 to TRBJ1-1, with TRBD1 as a possible D gene (5 bases). The CDR3 runs 11 residues. CDR1 is MNHNS and CDR2 is SASEGT in the germline V gene. Trimming pared 6 bases from V and 5 bases from J, leaving 7 bases between. The CDR3 is CASRGGTEAFF. The CDR3 DNA follows: TGTGCCAGCAGGGGGGGGACTGAAGCTTTCTTT.

The V gene is TRBV29-1, the J gene TRBJ2-2; 8 bases agree with TRBD2. J was trimmed by 0 bases and V by 3 bases; bases with no gene match: 9. This CDR3 has 17 residues. The germline V gene encodes CDR1 SQVTM and CDR2 ANQGSEA. The CDR3 DNA is TGCAGCGTTGACGGCCGGGGGGGCTCTACGAACACCGGGGAGCTGTTTTTT. Its translation is CSVDGRGGSTNTGELFF.

The gene calls are TRBV30 and TRBJ2-2; tentative D call: TRBD2 (6 bases). Trimming stripped 3 bases from V and 4 bases from J, with 12 bases between. Germline CDR1 and CDR2: GTSNPN and SVGIG (reference sequence). CDR3 length: 14 amino acids. The CDR3 loop is CAWRRRVGTGELFF. In DNA form, the CDR3 reads TGTGCCTGGAGGAGGAGGGTAGGCACCGGGGAGCTGTTTTTT.

The genes are TRBV7-3 and TRBJ2-2; 10 bases are a match to TRBD2. V lost 5 bases, J lost 4 bases, and 16 bases stayed unmatched. From germline, CDR1 is SGHTA and CDR2 FQGTGA. The CDR3 contains 19 residues. The CDR3 bases are TGTGCCAGCAGCCCAGGTGGACTAGCGGCGGTCGGGGGCACCGGGGAGCTGTTTTTT. Amino acid sequence: CASSPGGLAAVGGTGELFF. The full variable domain, completed using reference TRBV7-3 and TRBJ2-2, is GAGVSQTPSNKVTEKGKYVELRCDPISGHTALYWYRQSLGQGPEFLIYFQGTGAADDSGLPNDRFFAVRPEGSVSTLKIQRTERGDSAVYLCASSPGGLAAVGGTGELFFGEGSRLTVL.

The rearrangement links TRBV27 to TRBJ1-5; the D gene is possibly TRBD1 (6 bases). This CDR3 contains 15 residues. V gave up 4 bases and J gave up 2 bases, with 12 bases separating them. Per the germline V gene, CDR1 is MNHEY and CDR2 is SMNVEV (reference sequence). Here the CDR3 DNA reads TGTGCCAGCAGTTCGTGGGCAGGGGGCAATCAGCCCCAGCATTTT. Its protein is CASSSWAGGNQPQHF.

The chain is built from TRBV9 and TRBJ2-3, with 7 bases matching TRBD1. CDR3 size: 15 residues. V was clipped by 0 bases and J by 6 bases; unmatched bases: 7. CDR1 SGDLS and CDR2 YYNGEE come from the germline V gene. CDR3 in DNA: TGTGCCAGCAGCGTAGTTGATAGCAGGGGGGATACGCAGTATTTT. It yields the protein CASSVVDSRGDTQYF.

The chain couples TRBV5-1 to TRBJ2-7; 8 bases map to TRBD2. The CDR3 covers 15 residues. Trimming cost V 1 base and J 2 bases; bases outside gene matches: 5. CDR1 and CDR2 from the germline V gene are SGHRS and YFSETQ. The CDR3 loop is CASSLTGLAPYEQYF. Here the CDR3 DNA reads TGCGCCAGCAGCTTGACCGGACTAGCCCCCTACGAGCAGTACTTC.

The gene calls are TRBV6-1 and TRBJ2-3, with 8 positions matching TRBD1. Germline V gives CDR1 MNHNS, CDR2 SASEGT. The trim removed 4 bases at V and 1 base at J, leaving 4 bases unmatched. The CDR3 loop spans 15 amino acids. The CDR3 sequence: CASSASGGGTDTQYF. CDR3 DNA: TGTGCCAGCAGTGCCTCAGGGGGCGGCACAGATACGCAGTATTTT.

V is TRBV10-3 and J is TRBJ2-3, with 9 bases lining up with TRBD2. Germline V CDR1 and CDR2: ENHRY, SYGVKD. V lost 0 bases, J lost 5 bases, and 3 bases stayed unmatched. The CDR3 has 15 residues. CDR3 DNA: TGTGCCATCAGTGAGTCGGGACTAGCAGTAGATACGCAGTATTTT. Translating gives CAISESGLAVDTQYF.

The chain couples TRBV28 to TRBJ2-3; 10 bases align to TRBD2. Trimming removed 4 bases from V and 2 bases from J; junction bases left unmatched: 6. Looked up from germline, CDR1 is MDHEN and CDR2 is SYDVKM. This CDR3 is built from 16 residues. The CDR3 region is CASSSLTSGYTDTQYF. The CDR3 nucleotides read TGTGCCAGCAGTTCCCTGACTAGCGGGTACACAGATACGCAGTATTTT.

The chain carries TRBV5-1 and TRBJ2-7; D might be TRBD2 (6 bases). The CDR3 has 16 amino acids. Germline CDR1 and CDR2: SGHRS and YFSETQ. With 3 bases removed from V and 2 bases from J, the gap between germline ends came to 18 bases. The CDR3 sequence: CASSWGTHTTTYEQYF. Here the CDR3 DNA reads TGCGCCAGCAGCTGGGGGACTCATACTACCACCTACGAGCAGTACTTC.

V gene TRBV19 combines with J gene TRBJ2-2, with a tentative D call TRBD1 (6 bases). Trimming left V 5 bases short and J 6 bases short, with 10 bases between. CDR1 is LNHDA, CDR2 SQIVND, per germline (reference sequence). CDR3 size: 13 residues. For the CDR3, the DNA is TGTGCCAGTAGTCCAGGGGTCGCCGGGGAGCTGTTTTTT. It is translated as CASSPGVAGELFF.

DNA for the CDR3: TGCAGCGTGGAGGGGACGACTAGTAGGAGGACCGGGGAGCTGTTTTTT. Translating it yields CSVEGTTSRRTGELFF. This sequence joins TRBV29-1 and TRBJ2-2; weak D call: TRBD2 (6 bases). The CDR3 runs 16 residues. The germline V gene encodes CDR1 SQVTM and CDR2 ANQGSEA. V was cut by 6 bases and J by 5 bases, with 22 bases left in between.

The genes are TRBV27 and TRBJ1-2; D is uncertain. The V end was cut by 2 bases, the J end by 4 bases, with 14 bases between. This CDR3 has 15 residues. Germline CDR1 and CDR2: MNHEY and SMNVEV (reference sequence). CDR3 bases: TGTGCCAGCAGTTTAGGTTCGGGGAAGGGCTATGGCTACACCTTC. It encodes CASSLGSGKGYGYTF.

The chain links TRBV30 to TRBJ2-7, with 10 bases that match TRBD1. CDR3 length: 19 amino acids. Germline V lookup: CDR1 GTSNPN, CDR2 SVGIG (reference sequence). Unmatched junction bases numbered 19, after V lost 1 base and J lost 4 bases. The CDR3 spells CAWSATALFSGTGDYEQYF. The DNA for the CDR3 is TGTGCCTGGAGTGCCACCGCCCTCTTTTCCGGGACAGGGGATTACGAGCAGTACTTC.

V gene TRBV6-5 combines with J gene TRBJ2-7; TRBD1 aligns across 7 bases. This CDR3 is 13 amino acids long. Germline CDR1 and CDR2: MNHEY and SVGAGI. V gave up 4 bases and J gave up 2 bases; unmatched junction bases: 2. The CDR3 sequence: CASSLGTAYEQYF. CDR3 DNA: TGTGCCAGCAGTTTGGGGACAGCCTACGAGCAGTACTTC.

CDR3 bases: TGCGCCAGCAGCTACGGGACAGGTAGCACAGATACGCAGTATTTT. It specifies CASSYGTGSTDTQYF. The genes are TRBV4-1 and TRBJ2-3, with 8 bases identical to TRBD1. The CDR3 is 15 amino acids. V lost 5 bases and J lost 0; bases outside the gene matches: 4. Germline V lookup: CDR1 MGHRA, CDR2 YSYEKL.

This chain uses TRBV29-1 with TRBJ2-3; TRBD1 matches at 9 bases. The CDR3 loop spans 16 amino acids. The germline V gene encodes CDR1 SQVTM and CDR2 ANQGSEA. Trimming at V came to 4 bases and at J to 2 bases, leaving 10 bases not matched to a gene. The CDR3 sequence is CSVVPRQGVVTDTQYF. The CDR3 DNA follows: TGCAGCGTTGTTCCCCGACAGGGGGTTGTCACAGATACGCAGTATTTT.

The CDR3 DNA follows: TGTGCCAGCAGCCAATTTGGTACTAGCGAGGAGACCCAGTACTTC. Protein sequence: CASSQFGTSEETQYF. The chain uses TRBV4-2 and TRBJ2-5; 7 positions agree with TRBD2. The trim removed 2 bases at V and 5 bases at J, leaving 8 bases unmatched. Germline V lookup: CDR1 LGHNA, CDR2 YNFKEQ. This CDR3 comprises 15 residues.

This rearrangement joins TRBV5-1 to TRBJ2-3; 13 bases fit TRBD2. The germline CDR1 and CDR2 sequences are SGHRS and YFSETQ. Losses at the gene ends were 0 bases for V and 3 bases for J; bases not matched to a gene: 4. The length of the CDR3 is 17 residues. The CDR3 DNA follows: TGCGCCAGCAGCTTGGACGGGACTAGCGGGGCGACAGATACGCAGTATTTT. It is translated as CASSLDGTSGATDTQYF.

The chain carries TRBV19 and TRBJ2-2; 11 bases are shared with TRBD2. The CDR3 loop spans 17 amino acids. V lost 6 bases and J lost 5; bases outside the gene matches: 11. Germline V CDR1 and CDR2: LNHDA, SQIVND (reference sequence). DNA for the CDR3: TGTGCCAGTAGCCCCCATACGGCTAGCGGGAGGACCGGGGAGCTGTTTTTT. As protein: CASSPHTASGRTGELFF.

The genes are TRBV7-3 and TRBJ2-1; the match to TRBD2 covers 12 bases. V dropped 3 bases and J dropped 9; count of bases not matched to a gene: 9. Germline V gene data show CDR1 as SGHTA and CDR2 as FQGTGA. CDR3 length equals 16 residues. CDR3 DNA sequence: TGTGCCAGCAGCTTCTCCGGGACTAGCGGGTCCAGTGAGCAGTTCTTC. It specifies CASSFSGTSGSSEQFF.